The 7 T cell receptor beta chains below come from one sample, sequenced in a study of blood T cell repertoires in COVID-19. Produced via immunoSEQ multiplex PCR; TCRdb's table is partial and in-frame only. The repertoire holds over 200,000 clones, with nearly 90% as singletons. Material for sequencing was PBMCs or T cells enriched from blood (not recorded which). Every receptor here comes from a man between 25 and 39 years old who had been exposed to COVID-19.

V usage is TRBV11-3 and J usage is TRBJ2-7; TRBD1 agrees at 7 bases. This CDR3 comprises 14 residues. Germline V gene data show CDR1 as SGHNT and CDR2 as YENEEA. The trim removed 5 bases at V and 3 bases at J, leaving 7 bases unmatched. The CDR3 sequence: CASSETGNLYEQYF. CDR3 nucleotide sequence: TGTGCCAGCAGCGAGACAGGGAACCTCTACGAGCAGTACTTC.

The V gene is TRBV4-3, the J gene TRBJ2-7; D perhaps matches TRBD2 (6 bases). This CDR3 spans 14 amino acids. Trimming pared 4 bases from V and 4 bases from J, leaving 14 bases between. Germline V CDR1 and CDR2: LGHNA, YSLEER. The CDR3 DNA follows: TGCGCCAGCAGCCCTTCGCGGGGACTTTACGAGCAGTACTTC. It translates to CASSPSRGLYEQYF.

The V gene is TRBV7-8, the J gene TRBJ2-3; the match to TRBD2 covers 12 bases. The CDR3 spans 17 residues. CDR1 SGHVS and CDR2 FQNEAQ come from the germline V gene. V was pared by 5 bases and J by 2 bases, with 8 bases of the junction left unmatched. Here the CDR3 reads CASSPRTSGDFTDTQYF. For the CDR3, the DNA is TGTGCCAGCAGCCCTCGGACTAGCGGGGACTTCACAGATACGCAGTATTTT.

This chain joins TRBV9 and TRBJ2-1, with 9 bases lining up with TRBD1. The V gene's germline CDR1 is SGDLS and CDR2 YYNGEE. J gave up 5 bases and V 6 bases, and 12 bases lay outside the gene matches. The CDR3 is 16 residues long. In DNA, the CDR3 is TGTGCCAGCAAACCACCCGGGACAGGGCCAAACAATGAGCAGTTCTTC. The encoded protein is CASKPPGTGPNNEQFF.

The J gene is TRBJ2-5, the V gene TRBV3-1 (or the pseudogene TRBV3-2); tentative D call: TRBD1 (5 bases). Trimming took off 6 bases at V and 5 bases at J, with 13 bases between the two ends. This CDR3 has 13 amino acids. Looked up from germline, CDR1 is LGHDT and CDR2 is YNNKEL (reference sequence). CDR3 amino acids: CASSQRGMETQYF. The DNA for the CDR3 is TGTGCCAGCAGTCAAAGGGGCATGGAGACCCAGTACTTC.

The chain carries TRBV27 and TRBJ1-2; weak D call: TRBD1 (5 bases). The V gene lost 2 bases and the J gene lost 2 bases, with 6 bases spanning the gap. Germline V lookup: CDR1 MNHEY, CDR2 SMNVEV (reference sequence). This CDR3 is 13 amino acids long. The CDR3 DNA is TGTGCCAGCAGTTTACAGGGAAACTATGGCTACACCTTC. It specifies CASSLQGNYGYTF.

J is TRBJ2-1 and V is TRBV2; 8 positions agree with TRBD2. V gave up 4 bases and J gave up 3 bases; unmatched junction bases: 14. The CDR3 runs to 18 residues. Germline CDR1 and CDR2: SNHLY and FYNNEI. The CDR3 loop is CASSVSRGGRGDYNEQFF. The CDR3 DNA reads as TGTGCCAGCAGTGTGTCCAGAGGAGGGCGGGGGGACTACAATGAGCAGTTCTTC.